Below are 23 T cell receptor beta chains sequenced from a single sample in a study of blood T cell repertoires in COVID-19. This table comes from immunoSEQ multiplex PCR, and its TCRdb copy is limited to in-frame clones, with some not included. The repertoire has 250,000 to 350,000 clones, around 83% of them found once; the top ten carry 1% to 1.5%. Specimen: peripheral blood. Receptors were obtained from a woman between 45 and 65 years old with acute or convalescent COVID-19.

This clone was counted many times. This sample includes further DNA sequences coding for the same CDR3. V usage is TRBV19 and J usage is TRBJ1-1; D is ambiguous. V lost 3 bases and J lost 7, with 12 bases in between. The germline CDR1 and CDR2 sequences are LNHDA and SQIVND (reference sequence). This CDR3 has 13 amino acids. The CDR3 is CASSILGGGEAFF. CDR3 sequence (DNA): TGTGCCAGTAGTATTCTGGGTGGCGGTGAAGCTTTCTTT.

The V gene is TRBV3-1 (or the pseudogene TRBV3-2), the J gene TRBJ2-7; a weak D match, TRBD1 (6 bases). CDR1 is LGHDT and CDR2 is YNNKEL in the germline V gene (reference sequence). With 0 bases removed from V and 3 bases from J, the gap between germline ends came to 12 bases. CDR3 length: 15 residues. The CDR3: CASSQEGQGLYEQYF. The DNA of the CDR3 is TGTGCCAGCAGCCAAGAGGGGCAGGGGCTCTACGAGCAGTACTTC.

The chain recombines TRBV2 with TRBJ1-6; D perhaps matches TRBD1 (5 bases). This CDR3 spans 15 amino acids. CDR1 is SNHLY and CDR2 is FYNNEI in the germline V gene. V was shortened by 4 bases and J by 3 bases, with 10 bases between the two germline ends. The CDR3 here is CASSGSGGYNSPLHF. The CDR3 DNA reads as TGTGCCAGCAGTGGGTCGGGGGGCTATAATTCACCCCTCCACTTT.

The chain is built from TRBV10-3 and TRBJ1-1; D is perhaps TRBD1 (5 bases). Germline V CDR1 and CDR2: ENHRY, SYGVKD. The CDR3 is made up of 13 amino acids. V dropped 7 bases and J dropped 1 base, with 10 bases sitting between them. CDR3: CAIKATANTEAFF. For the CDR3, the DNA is TGTGCCATCAAGGCGACAGCGAACACTGAAGCTTTCTTT.

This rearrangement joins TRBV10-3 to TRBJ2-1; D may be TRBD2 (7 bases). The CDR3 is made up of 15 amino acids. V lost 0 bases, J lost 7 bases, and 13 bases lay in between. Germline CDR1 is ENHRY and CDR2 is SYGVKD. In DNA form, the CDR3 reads TGTGCCATCAGTGAGTCCCTAGGGGGGGGGAATGAGCAGTTCTTC. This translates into CAISESLGGGNEQFF.

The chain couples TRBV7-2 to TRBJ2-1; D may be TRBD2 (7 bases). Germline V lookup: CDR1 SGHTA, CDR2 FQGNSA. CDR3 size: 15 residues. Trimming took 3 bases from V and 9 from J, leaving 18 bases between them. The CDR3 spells CASSFTASGGGEQFF. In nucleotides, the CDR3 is TGTGCCAGCAGCTTTACGGCTAGCGGAGGGGGTGAGCAGTTCTTC.

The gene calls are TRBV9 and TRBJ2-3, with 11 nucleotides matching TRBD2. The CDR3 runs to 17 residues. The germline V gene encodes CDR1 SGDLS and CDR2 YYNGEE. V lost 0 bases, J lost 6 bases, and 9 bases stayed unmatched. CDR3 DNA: TGTGCCAGCAGCGTAGCATCGGCTAGCGGGGGGTCCGATACGCAGTATTTT. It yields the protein CASSVASASGGSDTQYF.

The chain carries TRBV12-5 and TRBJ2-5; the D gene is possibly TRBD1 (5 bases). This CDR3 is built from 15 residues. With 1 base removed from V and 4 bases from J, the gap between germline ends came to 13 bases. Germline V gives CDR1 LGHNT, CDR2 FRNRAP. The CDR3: CASGLGQLLGETQYF. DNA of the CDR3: TGTGCTAGTGGTTTGGGACAGCTCCTGGGAGAGACCCAGTACTTC.

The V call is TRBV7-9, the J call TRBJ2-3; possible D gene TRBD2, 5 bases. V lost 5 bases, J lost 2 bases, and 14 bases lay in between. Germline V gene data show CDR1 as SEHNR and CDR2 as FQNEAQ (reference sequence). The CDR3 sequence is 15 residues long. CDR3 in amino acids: CASSPVSGFTDTQYF. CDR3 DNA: TGTGCCAGCAGCCCAGTAAGCGGATTCACAGATACGCAGTATTTT.

The CDR3: CASSQGSGGGNTIYF. CDR3 nucleotide sequence: TGTGCCAGCAGCCAGGGATCTGGAGGTGGAAACACCATATATTTT. The chain recombines TRBV3-1 (or the pseudogene TRBV3-2) with TRBJ1-3; D is unresolved. Trimming stripped 3 bases from V and 3 bases from J, with 12 bases between. In germline, CDR1 is LGHDT, CDR2 YNNKEL (reference sequence). CDR3 length: 15 amino acids.

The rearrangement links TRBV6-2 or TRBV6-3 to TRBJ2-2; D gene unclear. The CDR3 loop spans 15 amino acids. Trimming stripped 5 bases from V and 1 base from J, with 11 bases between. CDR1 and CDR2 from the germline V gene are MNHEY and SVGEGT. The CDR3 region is CASSPPAVNTGELFF. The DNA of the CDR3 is TGTGCCAGCAGTCCCCCGGCGGTGAACACCGGGGAGCTGTTTTTT.

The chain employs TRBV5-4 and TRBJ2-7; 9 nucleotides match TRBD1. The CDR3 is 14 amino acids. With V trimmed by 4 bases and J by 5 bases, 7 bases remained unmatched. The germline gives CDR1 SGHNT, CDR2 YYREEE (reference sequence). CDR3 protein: CASSQPGQGDEQYF. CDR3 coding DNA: TGTGCCAGCAGCCAGCCGGGACAGGGTGACGAGCAGTACTTC.

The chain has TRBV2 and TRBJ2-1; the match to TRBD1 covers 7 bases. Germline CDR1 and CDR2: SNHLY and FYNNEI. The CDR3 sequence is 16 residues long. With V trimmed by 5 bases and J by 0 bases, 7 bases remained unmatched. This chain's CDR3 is CASSWDSRLSYNEQFF. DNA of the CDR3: TGTGCCAGCAGTTGGGACAGCCGACTCTCCTACAATGAGCAGTTCTTC. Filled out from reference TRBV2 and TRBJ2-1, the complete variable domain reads EPEVTQTPSHQVTQMGQEVILRCVPISNHLYFYWYRQILGQKVEFLVSFYNNEISEKSEIFDDQFSVERPDGSNFTLKIRSTKLEDSAMYFCASSWDSRLSYNEQFFGPGTRLTVL.

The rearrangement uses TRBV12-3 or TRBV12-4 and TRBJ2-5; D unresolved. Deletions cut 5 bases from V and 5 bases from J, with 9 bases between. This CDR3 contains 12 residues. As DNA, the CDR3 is TGTGCCAGCAGTCCTGCGAGGGAGACCCAGTACTTC. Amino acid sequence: CASSPARETQYF.

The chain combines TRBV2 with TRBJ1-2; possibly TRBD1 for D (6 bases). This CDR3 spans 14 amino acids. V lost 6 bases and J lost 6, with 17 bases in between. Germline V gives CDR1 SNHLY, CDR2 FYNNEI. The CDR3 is CASRGPGRGDGYTF. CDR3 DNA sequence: TGTGCCAGCAGAGGGCCCGGCAGGGGTGATGGCTACACCTTC.

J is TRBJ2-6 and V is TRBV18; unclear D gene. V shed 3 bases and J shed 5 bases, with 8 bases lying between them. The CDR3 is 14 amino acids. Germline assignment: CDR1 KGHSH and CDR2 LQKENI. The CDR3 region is CASSPITRANVLTF. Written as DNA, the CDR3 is TGTGCCAGCTCACCCATAACTAGGGCCAACGTCCTGACTTTC.

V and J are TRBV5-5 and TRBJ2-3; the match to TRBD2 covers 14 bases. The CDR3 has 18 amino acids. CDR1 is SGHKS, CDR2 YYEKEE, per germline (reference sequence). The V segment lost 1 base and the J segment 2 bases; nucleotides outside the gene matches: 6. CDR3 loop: CASSLLTSGGADTDTQYF. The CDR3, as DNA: TGTGCCAGCAGCTTGCTGACTAGCGGGGGGGCGGACACAGATACGCAGTATTTT.

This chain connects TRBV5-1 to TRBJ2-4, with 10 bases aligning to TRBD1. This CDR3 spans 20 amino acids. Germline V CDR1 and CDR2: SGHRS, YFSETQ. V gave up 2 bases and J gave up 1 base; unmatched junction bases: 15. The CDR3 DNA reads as TGCGCCAGCAGCTTAGACGGGACAGGGGCTTATCTTGCGGCCAAAAACATTCAGTACTTC. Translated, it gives CASSLDGTGAYLAAKNIQYF.

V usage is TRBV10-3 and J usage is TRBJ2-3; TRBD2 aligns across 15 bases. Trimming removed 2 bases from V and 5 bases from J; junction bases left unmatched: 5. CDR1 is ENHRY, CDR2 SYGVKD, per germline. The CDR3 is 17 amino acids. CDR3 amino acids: CAISEGLAGGPGDTQYF. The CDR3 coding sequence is TGTGCCATCAGTGAGGGACTAGCGGGAGGGCCGGGAGATACGCAGTATTTT.

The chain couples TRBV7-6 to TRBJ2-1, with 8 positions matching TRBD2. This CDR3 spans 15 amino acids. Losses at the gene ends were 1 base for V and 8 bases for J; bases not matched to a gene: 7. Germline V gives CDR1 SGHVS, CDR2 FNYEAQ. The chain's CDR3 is CASSLGAGGVYEQFF. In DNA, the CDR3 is TGTGCCAGCAGCTTAGGGGCGGGAGGTGTCTATGAGCAGTTCTTC.

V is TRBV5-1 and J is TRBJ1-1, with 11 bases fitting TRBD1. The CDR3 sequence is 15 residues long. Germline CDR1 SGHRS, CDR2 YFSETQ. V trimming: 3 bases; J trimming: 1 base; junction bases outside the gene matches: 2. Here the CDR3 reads CASSSGTGGNTEAFF. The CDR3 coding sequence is TGCGCCAGCAGCTCTGGGACAGGGGGGAACACTGAAGCTTTCTTT.

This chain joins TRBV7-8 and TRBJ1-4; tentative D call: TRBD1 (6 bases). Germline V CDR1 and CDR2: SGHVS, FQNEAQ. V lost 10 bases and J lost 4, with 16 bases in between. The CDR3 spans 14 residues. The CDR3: CATARGGSNEKLFF. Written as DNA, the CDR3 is TGTGCCACCGCGAGGGGGGGGAGTAATGAAAAACTGTTTTTT.

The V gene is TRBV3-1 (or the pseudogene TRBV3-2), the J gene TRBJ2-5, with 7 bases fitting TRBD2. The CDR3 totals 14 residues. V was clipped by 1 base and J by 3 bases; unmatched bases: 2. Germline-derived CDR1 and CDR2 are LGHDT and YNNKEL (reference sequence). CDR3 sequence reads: CASSQVGGEETQYF. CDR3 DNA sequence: TGTGCCAGCAGCCAAGTTGGGGGGGAAGAGACCCAGTACTTC.